What follows are 13 T cell receptor beta chains derived from one specimen sequenced in a study of blood T cell repertoires in COVID-19. Produced via immunoSEQ multiplex PCR; TCRdb's table is partial and in-frame only. The profile shows 37,000 or so clones, 60% to 85% of them singletons. The sample taken for sequencing was peripheral blood. Source of these receptors: a man aged 55 to 69 with active COVID-19.

This clone was observed a handful of times. The rearrangement joins TRBV6-5 to TRBJ1-1; D call uncertain. The CDR3 totals 15 residues. Germline V gene data show CDR1 as MNHEY and CDR2 as SVGAGI. V lost 1 base and J 1 base, leaving 10 bases between the germline ends. The CDR3 DNA reads as TGTGCCAGCAGTTACTTGCGGCACGCGAACACTGAAGCTTTCTTT. Its translation is CASSYLRHANTEAFF.

The chain is built from TRBV11-3 and TRBJ2-1; D might be TRBD2 (5 bases). This CDR3 is built from 14 residues. Per germline, CDR1 SGHNT and CDR2 YENEEA. Trimming left V 1 base short and J 6 bases short, with 10 bases between. The DNA of the CDR3 is TGTGCCAGCAGCTTAGCGGTCGAGGGCAATGAGCAGTTCTTC. Residues: CASSLAVEGNEQFF. Combining the CDR3 with reference TRBV11-3 and TRBJ2-1 gives the whole variable domain EAGVVQSPRYKIIEKKQPVAFWCNPISGHNTLYWYLQNLGQGPELLIRYENEEAVDDSQLPKDRFSAERLKGVDSTLKIQPAELGDSAVYLCASSLAVEGNEQFFGPGTRLTVL.

The rearrangement joins TRBV18 to TRBJ2-7; no definite D call. The CDR3 is made up of 14 amino acids. Germline assignment: CDR1 KGHSH and CDR2 LQKENI. V was clipped by 4 bases and J by 1 base, with 11 bases between them. The chain's CDR3 is CASSLSTVSYEQYF. DNA of the CDR3: TGTGCCAGCTCACTGTCAACGGTTTCCTACGAGCAGTACTTC.

The chain combines TRBV6-5 with TRBJ1-2, with D unclear. The CDR3 has 15 residues. CDR1 MNHEY and CDR2 SVGAGI come from the germline V gene. V was shortened by 0 bases and J by 0 bases, with 8 bases between the two germline ends. The CDR3 sequence: CASSYSAETNYGYTF. CDR3 nucleotides: TGTGCCAGCAGTTACTCAGCGGAGACTAACTATGGCTACACCTTC.

The V call is TRBV5-8, the J call TRBJ2-3; 9 bases align to TRBD2. Looked up from germline, CDR1 is SGHTS and CDR2 is YDEGEE. The CDR3 extends over 15 amino acids. Unmatched junction bases numbered 8, after V lost 6 bases and J lost 3 bases. The CDR3 nucleotides read TGTGCCAGCACCCGAAGACTAGCGGTGACAGATACGCAGTATTTT. Protein sequence: CASTRRLAVTDTQYF. Combining the CDR3 with reference TRBV5-8 and TRBJ2-3 gives the whole variable domain EAGVTQSPTHLIKTRGQQATLRCSPISGHTSVYWYQQALGLGLQFLLWYDEGEERNRGNFPPRFSGRQFPNYSSELNVNALELEDSALYLCASTRRLAVTDTQYFGPGTRLTVL.

The rearrangement joins TRBV4-3 to TRBJ1-5; D is undetermined. V lost 0 bases and J 2 bases, leaving 5 bases between the germline ends. The CDR3 consists of 14 residues. CDR1 is LGHNA, CDR2 YSLEER, per germline. Here the CDR3 DNA reads TGCGCCAGCAGCCAAGATGGCCGCAATCAGCCCCAGCATTTT. Protein product: CASSQDGRNQPQHF.

The chain joins TRBV18 to TRBJ2-7; 12 bases agree with TRBD2. V gave up 3 bases and J gave up 6 bases; unmatched junction bases: 6. The CDR3 is 15 residues long. Germline CDR1 reads KGHSH; CDR2 reads LQKENI. The CDR3 sequence: CASSPGGLAGSEQYF. CDR3 in DNA: TGTGCCAGCTCACCTGGTGGACTAGCGGGATCCGAGCAGTACTTC. Looking up the rest from reference TRBV18 and TRBJ2-7 gives the full variable domain: NAGVMQNPRHLVRRRGQEARLRCSPMKGHSHVYWYRQLPEEGLKFMVYLQKENIIDESGMPKERFSAEFPKEGPSILRIQQVVRGDSAAYFCASSPGGLAGSEQYFGPGTRLTVT.

The chain is built from TRBV28 and TRBJ2-3, with 8 positions matching TRBD1. Germline V gives CDR1 MDHEN, CDR2 SYDVKM. Trimming removed 10 bases from V and 3 bases from J; junction bases left unmatched: 9. The CDR3 length is 14 residues. CDR3 sequence reads: CAIADRERTDTQYF. The CDR3 DNA reads TGTGCCATCGCGGACAGGGAACGAACAGATACGCAGTATTTT. The full variable domain, its missing parts supplied by reference TRBV28 and TRBJ2-3, is DVKVTQSSRYLVKRTGEKVFLECVQDMDHENMFWYRQDPGLGLRLIYFSYDVKMKEKGDIPEGYSVSREKKERFSLILESASTNQTSMYLCAIADRERTDTQYFGPGTRLTVL.

The gene calls are TRBV5-4 and TRBJ2-7; possibly TRBD2 for D (6 bases). Trimming removed 6 bases from V and 7 bases from J, with 20 bases in between. CDR1 and CDR2 (germline): SGHNT, YYREEE (reference sequence). The CDR3 length is 14 residues. The CDR3 sequence is CASTGQEGIGEQYF. The CDR3 coding sequence is TGTGCCAGCACAGGGCAGGAGGGTATCGGGGAGCAGTACTTC.

This chain links TRBV5-1 with TRBJ2-3; 9 nucleotides agree with TRBD2. The CDR3 consists of 14 residues. Losses at the gene ends were 4 bases for V and 4 bases for J; bases not matched to a gene: 4. Germline assignment: CDR1 SGHRS and CDR2 YFSETQ. The CDR3 DNA follows: TGCGCCAGCAGCGGCGGGGGGGCCCCAGATACGCAGTATTTT. Translation gives CASSGGGAPDTQYF.

The V and J genes are TRBV4-2 and TRBJ1-2, with a tentative D call TRBD1 (6 bases). Germline CDR1 is LGHNA and CDR2 is YNFKEQ. This CDR3 comprises 15 residues. V was trimmed by 1 base and J by 2 bases, leaving 11 bases between them. The CDR3 sequence: CASSQASDRNYGYTF. CDR3 nucleotides: TGTGCCAGCAGCCAAGCCTCAGACAGGAACTATGGCTACACCTTC.

V usage is TRBV4-1 and J usage is TRBJ1-1, with TRBD1 matching 8 bases. J was trimmed by 1 base and V by 1 base; bases with no gene match: 2. Germline V CDR1 and CDR2: MGHRA, YSYEKL. The CDR3 loop spans 15 amino acids. The chain's CDR3 is CASSQVGTGNTEAFF. In nucleotides, the CDR3 is TGCGCCAGCAGCCAAGTAGGGACAGGGAACACTGAAGCTTTCTTT.

The chain couples TRBV11-2 to TRBJ1-2, with a possible D match to TRBD1 (5 bases). The V gene lost 2 bases and the J gene lost 8 bases, with 12 bases spanning the gap. The CDR3 consists of 13 residues. Germline-derived CDR1 and CDR2 are SGHAT and FQNNGV. This CDR3 reads CASSLQGLGGYTF. Here the CDR3 DNA reads TGTGCCAGCAGCTTACAGGGTTTGGGAGGCTACACCTTC.